What follows is one T cell receptor beta chain and its context. Its antigen has not been determined. Base qualities were left out, and no much larger clone turns up one base away. This sample is drawn from a study of shared T cell receptors in the human thymus (dated by TCRdb to 2020 to 2022). As for the study more broadly: The study examined how the human thymus generates shared, self-reactive T-cell receptor alpha chains.

Including the terminal cysteine and phenylalanine, the CDR3 comprises 17 residues. CDR3 DNA is the only sequence kept; it has 51 bases, read in frame from the first base. Receptor libraries were prepared by the immunoSEQ multiplex PCR assay. The table was pulled from immuneACCESS by TCRdb, which kept in-frame rearrangements only. Such tables lose some clones; where checked, under half of the loss comes from unresolved V genes, and the rest has no known cause. Across this sample there are hundreds of thousands of clones, with more than 75% seen only once. The ten largest make up roughly 0.013% of the sample. This same sample was also part of a study on human thymus T cells. The second study reports: Immunologically healthy infants undergoing open corrective cardiac surgery for congenital heart defects in Finland were used as donors. Thymus tissue was obtained as surgical resects removed during corrective cardiac surgery. Biased V and J gene segment usage appeared to be present in both thymic and peripheral blood repertoires. According to the related research, thymic TCR repertoires were highly overlapping among unrelated individuals. The study described the TCR alpha and beta repertoires in fewer than 10 infant thymus samples and a handful of matching peripheral blood samples. The cohort included several male and two female infants, with donor ages spanning 7 to 244 days. Thymocytes were released mechanically from tissue and stored at -70 °C as pellets of roughly 9-31 million cells. A QIAsymphony instrument was used to extract genomic DNA from frozen cell pellets. The immunoSEQ multiplex PCR assay was used to amplify the TCRB and TCRAD loci from a standardized quantity of quality-controlled genomic DNA. The amplicons covered the V(D)J region and were long enough to include the CDR3 and to identify the V and J genes. The amplicons were sequenced on an Illumina platform via the commercial immunoSEQ service. Corrections for primer bias and sequencing errors followed previously described methods, while TCRAD and TCRB definitions were based on the IMGT database. The repertoires were analysed using immunoSEQ Analyzer 3.0 and VDJTools for basic statistics, V/J segment usage, diversity estimates, rarefaction and pairwise overlap. Diversity was estimated using the Chao1, ChaoE, Efron-Thisted, Shannon and inverse Simpson indices, and was also estimated on datasets down-sampled to the size of the smallest sample. Repertoire overlap was determined by strict matching of CDR3 nucleotide sequence, V gene and J gene, and Jaccard-based multidimensional scaling clustering was applied. On average, approximately 860,000 unique TCRB clonotypes were obtained from thymus samples, compared with approximately 82,000 from blood samples.

Sequenced material: thymocytes. This sequence originates from a boy less than two years old with a congenital heart defect. Donor details come from another sample of the same person, matched by shared clones. The chain is encoded by TRBV21-1 joined to TRBJ2-3; the DNA was not compared with TRBD1, the D call given in the table. TRBV21-1 is termed a pseudogene. The nucleotide sequence is given as TGTGCCAGCAGCAAAGCGCAGGGGACGCGGGGCACAGATACGCAGTATTTT. It codes for CASSKAQGTRGTDTQYF.